Listed here are 2 T cell receptor beta chains from one sample, sequenced in a study of T cells in Graves' hyperthyroidism and ophthalmopathy. The TCR beta CDR3 regions underwent amplification using RNA transcripts as the source. Researchers ran a first-round RT-PCR on the TCR CDR3 using the HTBI primer set. Using its own MiXCR run on the multiplex PCR reads, TCRdb lists one record per CDR3 protein. The data contain under 350,000 distinct CDR3 sequences, 15% to 20% of them singletons. The sequenced sample was blood. All receptors come from a woman between 50 and 59 years old with Graves' hyperthyroidism.

The chain recombines TRBV19 with TRBJ1-3, with D maybe TRBD1 (5 bases). The V end was cut by 3 bases, the J end by 0 bases, with 15 bases between. Germline CDR1 and CDR2: LNHDA and SQIVND (reference sequence). This CDR3 is built from 17 residues. CDR3 amino acids: CASSMRGTTSSGNTIYF. The CDR3 nucleotides are TGTGCCAGTAGTATGAGAGGGACCACGAGCTCTGGAAACACCATATATTTT.

This clonotype occurred many times. The gene calls are TRBV2 and TRBJ2-1; 8 bases fit TRBD2. From germline, CDR1 is SNHLY and CDR2 FYNNEI. The length of the CDR3 is 15 residues. With 4 bases clipped from V and 4 bases from J, the junction kept 6 bases outside the gene matches. CDR3 in amino acids: CASSVPSGRYNEQFF. The CDR3 DNA is TGTGCCAGCAGTGTCCCCAGCGGGAGATACAATGAGCAGTTCTTC.